The following is a T cell receptor beta chain sequence with its context. Its antigen remains unidentified. V was cut by 1 base and J by 4 bases, with 7 bases left in between. Germline values: CDR1 SGHTA, CDR2 FQGNSA. This CDR3 has 14 residues. Assay: immunoSEQ multiplex PCR; the TCRdb copy retains only in-frame clones and omits some. The table records more than 95,000 clones, approximately 85% of them present only once. The sample comes from a study of cytomegalovirus exposure and HLA in healthy donors. Study-level findings and limits: In the 120 validation repertoires, about 94% of cluster scores exceeded 0, per a later analysis.

This sequence joins TRBV7-2 and TRBJ2-2, with unresolved D. The sequence came from a man between 18 and 29 years old in good health and CMV-seronegative. Sequenced sample: PBMCs. The CDR3 is CASSLVPGTGELFF. The CDR3 DNA follows: TGTGCCAGCAGCTTAGTTCCGGGCACCGGGGAGCTGTTTTTT.